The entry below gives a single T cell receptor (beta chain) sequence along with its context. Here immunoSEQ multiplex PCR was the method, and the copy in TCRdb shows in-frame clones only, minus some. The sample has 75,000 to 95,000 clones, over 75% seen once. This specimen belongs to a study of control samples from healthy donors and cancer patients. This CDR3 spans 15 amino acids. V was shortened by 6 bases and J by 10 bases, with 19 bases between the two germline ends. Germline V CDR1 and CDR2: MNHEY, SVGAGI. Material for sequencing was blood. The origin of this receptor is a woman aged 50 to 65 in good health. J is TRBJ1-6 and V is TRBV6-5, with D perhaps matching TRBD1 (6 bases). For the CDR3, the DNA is TGTGCCAGCAGAACACTACAGGGTTCGGAGTCACCCCTCCACTTT. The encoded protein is CASRTLQGSESPLHF.